This T cell receptor (beta chain) was identified during a study of T and B cells in COVID-19 patients. Study at large: Blood was sampled from COVID-19 patients who were either actively infected or recovered.

BIOMED2 TRB-A/B primer pools were used in multiplex TRB PCR. TCRdb passed the multiplex PCR reads through MiXCR, listing each CDR3 protein once. This table holds about 4,000 distinct CDR3 sequences, 20% to 25% found once. From blood, about 250-550 ng of genomic DNA served as TRB template. CDR3 length equals 15 residues. V was pared by 8 bases and J by 0 bases, with 9 bases of the junction left unmatched. The chain has TRBV5-3 and TRBJ1-2; 8 nucleotides line up with TRBD1. TRBV5-3 is sorted into the ORF group, with uncertain function. Sequencing was done on a sample of blood. The receptor was derived from a human donor with active COVID-19. The CDR3 loop is CASRSTGEANYGYTF. The CDR3 nucleotides are TGTGCCAGCAGATCGACAGGGGAGGCTAACTATGGCTACACCTTC.